This T cell receptor (beta chain) was obtained from a study of T cells expressing NK-cell markers. At the level of the study: HCMV seropositivity marked seven of the eight sequenced donors; one was seronegative. Study observations and caveats: Whether the expanded NKG2C+ T cell clones recognized HCMV remained unclear. These clonotypes, the leaders elsewhere, also led the CD3+CD56-NKG2C+ fraction in a handful of donors.

Looked up from germline, CDR1 is SGHRS and CDR2 is YFSETQ. The CDR3 loop spans 14 amino acids. Comment on this clonotype: Its antigen is not known.

It was by 5'RACE template switching with UMIs that TCR beta cDNA was made. With the 5' RACE reads reprocessed, TCRdb shows one record per CDR3 protein and no DNA. This sample's table has 200,000 to 300,000 distinct CDR3 sequences. This sequence joins TRBV5-1 and TRBJ2-2. The clonotype comes from a woman between 18 and 69 years old in good health. Specimen: blood T cells: a sorted CD56 or NKG2C T cell subset, CD4+ or CD8+ T cells, or bulk PBMC T cells (not recorded which). The CDR3 loop is CASSLAGNTGELFF.